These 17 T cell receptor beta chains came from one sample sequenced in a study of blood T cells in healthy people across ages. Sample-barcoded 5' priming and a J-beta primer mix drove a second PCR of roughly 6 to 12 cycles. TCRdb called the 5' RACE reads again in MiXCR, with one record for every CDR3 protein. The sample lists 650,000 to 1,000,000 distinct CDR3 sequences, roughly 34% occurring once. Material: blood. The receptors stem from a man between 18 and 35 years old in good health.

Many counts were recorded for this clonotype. CDR3 loop: CASSLEGLAGQGDTQYF. The DNA of the CDR3 is TGTGCCAGCAGCTTAGAGGGTCTAGCGGGGCAGGGAGATACGCAGTATTTT. V gene TRBV7-3 combines with J gene TRBJ2-3; 9 positions match TRBD2. With 2 bases clipped from V and 5 bases from J, the junction kept 11 bases outside the gene matches. Germline V gene data show CDR1 as SGHTA and CDR2 as FQGTGA. This CDR3 is 17 amino acids long.

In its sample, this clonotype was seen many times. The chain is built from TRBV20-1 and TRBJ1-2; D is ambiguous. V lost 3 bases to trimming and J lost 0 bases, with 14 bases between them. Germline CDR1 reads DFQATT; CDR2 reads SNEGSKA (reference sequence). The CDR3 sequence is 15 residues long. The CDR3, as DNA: TGCAGTGCTAGCGAGTTTCCCAGCTCTAACTATGGCTACACCTTC. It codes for CSASEFPSSNYGYTF.

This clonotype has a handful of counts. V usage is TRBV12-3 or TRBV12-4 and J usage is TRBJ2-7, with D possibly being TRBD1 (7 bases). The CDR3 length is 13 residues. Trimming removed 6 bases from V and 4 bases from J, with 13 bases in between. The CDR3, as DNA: TGTGCCAGCAGCACAGCAGGGGGGTACGAGCAGTACTTC. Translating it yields CASSTAGGYEQYF.

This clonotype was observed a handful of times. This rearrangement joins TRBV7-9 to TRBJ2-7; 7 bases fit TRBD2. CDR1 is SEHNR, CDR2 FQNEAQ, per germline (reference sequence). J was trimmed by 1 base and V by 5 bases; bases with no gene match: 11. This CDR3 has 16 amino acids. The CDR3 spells CASSGEGTYWSYEQYF. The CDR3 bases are TGTGCCAGCAGCGGGGAGGGGACCTACTGGTCCTACGAGCAGTACTTC.

The CDR3, as DNA: TGTGCCAGCAGCTTCGGCGGGACAAGCTCCTACGAGCAGTACTTC. It encodes CASSFGGTSSYEQYF. The gene calls are TRBV7-2 and TRBJ2-7; D might be TRBD1 or TRBD2, each matching 6 bases. Trimming stripped 3 bases from V and 0 bases from J, with 12 bases between. CDR3 length: 15 amino acids. The germline V gene encodes CDR1 SGHTA and CDR2 FQGNSA.

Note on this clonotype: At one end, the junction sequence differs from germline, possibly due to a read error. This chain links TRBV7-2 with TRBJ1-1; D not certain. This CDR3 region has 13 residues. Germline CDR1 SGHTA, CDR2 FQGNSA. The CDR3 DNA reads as TGTGCCAGCAGCTCAGGAAGGAACACTAAAGCTTTCTTT. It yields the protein CASSSGRNTKAFF.

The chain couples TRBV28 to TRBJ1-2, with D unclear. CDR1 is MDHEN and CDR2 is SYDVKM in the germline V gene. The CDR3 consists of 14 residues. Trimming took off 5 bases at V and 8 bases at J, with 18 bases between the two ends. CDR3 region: CASSVGSVSAGYTF. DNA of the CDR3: TGTGCCAGCAGTGTAGGGTCCGTATCGGCGGGCTACACCTTC.

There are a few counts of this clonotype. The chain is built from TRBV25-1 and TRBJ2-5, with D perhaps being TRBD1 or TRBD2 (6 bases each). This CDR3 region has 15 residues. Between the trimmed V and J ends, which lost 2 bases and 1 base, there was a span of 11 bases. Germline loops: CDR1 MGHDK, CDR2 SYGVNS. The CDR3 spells CASSERGGGQETQYF. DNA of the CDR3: TGTGCCAGCAGTGAACGTGGAGGGGGCCAAGAGACCCAGTACTTC.

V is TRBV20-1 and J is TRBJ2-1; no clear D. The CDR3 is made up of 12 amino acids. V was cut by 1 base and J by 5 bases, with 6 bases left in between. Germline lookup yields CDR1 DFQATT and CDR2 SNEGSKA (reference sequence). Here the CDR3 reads CSARGGNNEQFF. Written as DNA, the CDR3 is TGCAGTGCTAGAGGCGGCAACAATGAGCAGTTCTTC.

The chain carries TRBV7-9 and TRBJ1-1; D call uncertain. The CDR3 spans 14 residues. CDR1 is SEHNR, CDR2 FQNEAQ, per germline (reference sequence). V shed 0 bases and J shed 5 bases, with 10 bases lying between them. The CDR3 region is CASSLAGSGTEAFF. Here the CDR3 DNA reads TGTGCCAGCAGCTTAGCCGGGTCCGGGACTGAAGCTTTCTTT. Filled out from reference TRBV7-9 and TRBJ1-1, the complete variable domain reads DTGVSQNPRHKITKRGQNVTFRCDPISEHNRLYWYRQTLGQGPEFLTYFQNEAQLEKSRLLSDRFSAERPKGSFSTLEIQRTEQGDSAMYLCASSLAGSGTEAFFGQGTRLTVV.

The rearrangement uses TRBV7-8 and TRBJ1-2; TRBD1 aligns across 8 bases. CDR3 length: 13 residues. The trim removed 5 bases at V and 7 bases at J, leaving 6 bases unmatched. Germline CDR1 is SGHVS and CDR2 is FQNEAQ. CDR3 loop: CASSQTGAPGYTF. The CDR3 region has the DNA TGTGCCAGCAGCCAGACAGGGGCCCCTGGCTACACCTTC.

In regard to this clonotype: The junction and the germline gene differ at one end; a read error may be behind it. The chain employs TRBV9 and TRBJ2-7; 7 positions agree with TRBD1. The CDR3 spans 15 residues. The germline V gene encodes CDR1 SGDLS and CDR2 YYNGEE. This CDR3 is CTSSPLDRVTYEQYF. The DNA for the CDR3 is TGTACCAGCAGCCCCCTTGACAGGGTGACCTACGAGCAGTACTTC.

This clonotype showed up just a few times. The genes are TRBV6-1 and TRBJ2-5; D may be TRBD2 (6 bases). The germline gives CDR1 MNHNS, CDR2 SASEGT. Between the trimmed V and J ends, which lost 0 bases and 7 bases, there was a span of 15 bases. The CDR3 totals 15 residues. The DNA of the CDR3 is TGTGCCAGCAGTGAAGCTAGGGGACTGGAGGGGACCCAGTACTTC. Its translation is CASSEARGLEGTQYF.

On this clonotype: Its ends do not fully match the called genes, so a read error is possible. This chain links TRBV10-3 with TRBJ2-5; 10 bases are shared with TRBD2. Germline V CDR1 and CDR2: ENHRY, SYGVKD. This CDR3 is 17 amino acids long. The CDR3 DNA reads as TGTGCCATCAGTGAGTCGAGACTAGCGGGTTCCCAGGAGACCCTGTACTTC. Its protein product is CAISESRLAGSQETLYF.

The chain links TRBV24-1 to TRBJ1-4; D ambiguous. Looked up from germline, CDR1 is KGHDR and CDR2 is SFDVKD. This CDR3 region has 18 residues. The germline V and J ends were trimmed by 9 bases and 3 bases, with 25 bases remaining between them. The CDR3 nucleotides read TGTGCCACCGGACGGGAAGGGATCTCAAGCCTGCCTAATGAAAAACTGTTTTTT. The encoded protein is CATGREGISSLPNEKLFF.

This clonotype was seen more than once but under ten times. The CDR3 region is CASSAYGASGGIQETQYF. The CDR3 DNA reads TGTGCCAGCAGTGCATATGGTGCTAGCGGGGGAATCCAAGAGACCCAGTACTTC. This chain links TRBV6-2 or TRBV6-3 with TRBJ2-5; 10 nucleotides match TRBD2. This CDR3 is 18 amino acids long. V lost 5 bases to trimming and J lost 1 base; unmatched junction nucleotides: 13. The V gene's germline CDR1 is MNHEY and CDR2 SVGEGT.

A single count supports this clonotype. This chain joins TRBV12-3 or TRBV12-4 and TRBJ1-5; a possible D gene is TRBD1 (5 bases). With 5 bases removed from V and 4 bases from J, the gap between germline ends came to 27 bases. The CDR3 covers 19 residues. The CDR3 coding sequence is TGTGCCAGCAGTGTCCCCCGGGACGGACGGCCTAGTAGAAATCAGCCCCAGCATTTT. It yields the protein CASSVPRDGRPSRNQPQHF.